This entry lists 18 T cell receptor beta chains sequenced from one sample in a study of cytomegalovirus exposure and HLA in healthy donors. Sequenced by immunoSEQ multiplex PCR; TCRdb stores in-frame clones only, minus some. The table has more than 85,000 clones, around nine tenths seen once; the top ten hold more than 2%. Sequencing was performed on PBMCs. These receptors were collected from a woman aged 18-29 years in good health and CMV-seronegative.

The genes are TRBV2 and TRBJ2-2, with TRBD2 identical over 9 bases. V was pared by 5 bases and J by 3 bases, with 4 bases of the junction left unmatched. The CDR3 runs 15 residues. CDR1 SNHLY and CDR2 FYNNEI come from the germline V gene. CDR3 bases: TGTGCCAGCAGTTTTAGCGGGGGTGACACCGGGGAGCTGTTTTTT. Amino acids: CASSFSGGDTGELFF.

The rearrangement links TRBV9 to TRBJ2-1, with D perhaps TRBD2 (5 bases). CDR1 SGDLS and CDR2 YYNGEE come from the germline V gene. V was shortened by 5 bases and J by 2 bases, with 11 bases between the two germline ends. The CDR3 has 14 residues. CDR3 sequence: CASSVDLTYNEQFF. CDR3 coding DNA: TGTGCCAGCAGTGTGGACTTAACCTACAATGAGCAGTTCTTC.

The chain employs TRBV27 and TRBJ2-5; 8 nucleotides line up with TRBD1. The V gene end was trimmed by 5 bases and the J gene end by 5 bases; junction bases not matched to a gene: 16. Germline V gives CDR1 MNHEY, CDR2 SMNVEV (reference sequence). The CDR3 is 17 residues long. As DNA, the CDR3 is TGTGCCAGCAGTATCCACCCCGAGACAGGGGTGGGGGAGACCCAGTACTTC. Amino acid sequence: CASSIHPETGVGETQYF.

This chain connects TRBV27 to TRBJ1-5; a weak D match, TRBD1 (6 bases). The V gene's germline CDR1 is MNHEY and CDR2 SMNVEV (reference sequence). The CDR3 has 13 residues. Between the trimmed V and J ends, which lost 6 bases and 7 bases, there was a span of 13 bases. The DNA of the CDR3 is TGTGCCAGCAGAAATAGCCAGGGGCAGCCCCAGCATTTT. Translation gives CASRNSQGQPQHF.

The chain combines TRBV25-1 with TRBJ2-7; 8 bases line up with TRBD2. CDR1 is MGHDK, CDR2 SYGVNS, per germline. V dropped 2 bases and J dropped 3; count of bases not matched to a gene: 6. CDR3 size: 15 residues. CDR3 amino acids: CASSEDFGTSYEQYF. The CDR3 nucleotides read TGTGCCAGCAGTGAAGATTTCGGGACTAGCTACGAGCAGTACTTC.

This clone was detected a few times. The chain links TRBV28 to TRBJ1-2; D gene unclear. Germline V gene lookup returns CDR1 MDHEN and CDR2 SYDVKM. The V end was cut by 1 base, the J end by 5 bases, with 2 bases between. This CDR3 is built from 11 residues. The CDR3, as DNA: TGTGCCAGCAGTTTATCTTATGGCTACACCTTC. Protein product: CASSLSYGYTF.

The gene calls are TRBV7-3 and TRBJ2-3; D not certain. This CDR3 is 13 amino acids long. Between the trimmed V and J ends, which lost 2 bases and 2 bases, there was a span of 5 bases. The germline V gene has CDR1 SGHTA and CDR2 FQGTGA. The CDR3 coding sequence is TGTGCCAGCAGCTTAGACAACACAGATACGCAGTATTTT. It encodes CASSLDNTDTQYF.

In DNA, the CDR3 is TGTGCCAGCAGCGTAGGTAGCGGGCCCACAGATACGCAGTATTTT. This codes for CASSVGSGPTDTQYF. The gene calls are TRBV9 and TRBJ2-3; 7 bases are a match to TRBD2. Germline assignment: CDR1 SGDLS and CDR2 YYNGEE. Unmatched junction bases numbered 3, after V lost 0 bases and J lost 2 bases. The CDR3 sequence is 15 residues long.

The V gene is TRBV9, the J gene TRBJ2-7, with D perhaps TRBD2 (5 bases). The germline V and J ends were trimmed by 0 bases and 1 base, with 5 bases remaining between them. This CDR3 spans 13 amino acids. From germline, CDR1 is SGDLS and CDR2 YYNGEE. The CDR3 region has the DNA TGTGCCAGCAGCGTAGGCGGGTCCTACGAGCAGTACTTC. Translated: CASSVGGSYEQYF.

The chain links TRBV5-1 to TRBJ2-3; 8 nucleotides line up with TRBD2. The CDR3 is 14 residues long. The germline gives CDR1 SGHRS, CDR2 YFSETQ. The J segment lost 13 bases and the V segment lost 4 bases, leaving 14 bases of the junction unmatched. CDR3 protein: CASSGETLAALEYF. In DNA form, the CDR3 reads TGCGCCAGCAGCGGCGAGACACTAGCGGCCCTCGAGTATTTT.

V is TRBV5-1 and J is TRBJ2-6; TRBD1 aligns across 7 bases. The CDR3 contains 16 residues. Germline V lookup: CDR1 SGHRS, CDR2 YFSETQ. With 0 bases clipped from V and 1 base from J, the junction kept 1 base outside the gene matches. Here the CDR3 DNA reads TGCGCCAGCAGCTTGGCGGGACAGTCTGGGGCCAACGTCCTGACTTTC. This translates into CASSLAGQSGANVLTF.

This chain connects TRBV29-1 to TRBJ2-5; 8 bases line up with TRBD2. Germline-derived CDR1 and CDR2 are SQVTM and ANQGSEA. The CDR3 extends over 15 amino acids. The junction had 11 bases not matched to a gene; V was cut back by 7 bases and J by 1 base. As DNA, the CDR3 is TGCAGCGCCCAAGTACAAGGACTAGCCCAAGAGACCCAGTACTTC. It yields the protein CSAQVQGLAQETQYF.

The chain uses TRBV2 and TRBJ1-6; a weak D match, TRBD1 (5 bases). Germline assignment: CDR1 SNHLY and CDR2 FYNNEI. The V gene lost 7 bases and the J gene lost 0 bases, with 13 bases spanning the gap. The CDR3 sequence is 16 residues long. CDR3 coding DNA: TGTGCCAGCAAAACACGGGGGACCTCCTATAATTCACCCCTCCACTTT. This translates into CASKTRGTSYNSPLHF.

This chain connects TRBV4-2 to TRBJ2-1; TRBD1 is a possible D gene (5 bases). V gave up 0 bases and J gave up 9 bases, with 6 bases separating them. This CDR3 is built from 12 residues. Germline CDR1 and CDR2: LGHNA and YNFKEQ. The chain's CDR3 is CASSQERGEQFF. The CDR3 coding sequence is TGTGCCAGCAGCCAAGAAAGGGGTGAGCAGTTCTTC.

The V and J genes are TRBV2 and TRBJ2-7; TRBD2 might be the D (6 bases). V was pared by 7 bases and J by 1 base, with 11 bases between. Germline CDR1 is SNHLY and CDR2 is FYNNEI. CDR3 length: 13 amino acids. The CDR3 spells CASKGDLSYEQYF. CDR3 in DNA: TGTGCCAGCAAAGGGGACTTATCCTACGAGCAGTACTTC. The complete variable domain, with remaining parts taken from reference TRBV2 and TRBJ2-7, reads EPEVTQTPSHQVTQMGQEVILRCVPISNHLYFYWYRQILGQKVEFLVSFYNNEISEKSEIFDDQFSVERPDGSNFTLKIRSTKLEDSAMYFCASKGDLSYEQYFGPGTRLTVT.

This chain joins TRBV4-3 and TRBJ1-2; D not resolved. CDR3 size: 14 residues. Germline lookup yields CDR1 LGHNA and CDR2 YSLEER. V was cut by 0 bases and J by 0 bases, with 5 bases left in between. CDR3 sequence: CASSQESANYGYTF. For the CDR3, the DNA is TGCGCCAGCAGCCAAGAATCAGCTAACTATGGCTACACCTTC.

V usage is TRBV27 and J usage is TRBJ1-1, with 7 bases aligning to TRBD1. This CDR3 comprises 15 residues. The trim removed 0 bases at V and 7 bases at J, leaving 8 bases unmatched. Germline lookup yields CDR1 MNHEY and CDR2 SMNVEV (reference sequence). The CDR3 DNA sequence: TGTGCCAGCAGTTTATCGCCCGCGACAGGGTATGAAGCTTTCTTT. Residues: CASSLSPATGYEAFF.

This rearrangement joins TRBV9 to TRBJ2-2; 8 bases fit TRBD2. Unmatched junction bases numbered 8, after V lost 1 base and J lost 6 bases. This CDR3 has 16 amino acids. Germline loops: CDR1 SGDLS, CDR2 YYNGEE. CDR3 coding DNA: TGTGCCAGCAGCGTAATCGAAACGGGAGGGGCCGGGGAGCTGTTTTTT. This gives the protein CASSVIETGGAGELFF.